These 24 T cell receptor beta chains originate from one sample sequenced in a study of cytomegalovirus exposure and HLA in healthy donors. Use of 60 Vbeta and 13 Jbeta primers characterized the PCR. Here immunoSEQ multiplex PCR was the method, and the copy in TCRdb shows in-frame clones only, minus some. This repertoire shows 250,000 to 350,000 clones, roughly 90% found once; its top ten account for around 3.7%. The sample was PBMCs. These receptors came from a middle-aged man in good health and CMV-seropositive.

Written as DNA, the CDR3 is TGTGCCAGCAGCCCCCAACCGGGACTAGCGTCCCACGAGCAGTACTTC. This codes for CASSPQPGLASHEQYF. The V call is TRBV11-2, the J call TRBJ2-7; 10 bases map to TRBD2. The germline CDR1 and CDR2 sequences are SGHAT and FQNNGV. This CDR3 contains 16 residues. Unmatched junction bases numbered 12, after V lost 5 bases and J lost 5 bases.

The chain carries TRBV28 and TRBJ1-3; TRBD1 might be the D (6 bases). CDR1 MDHEN and CDR2 SYDVKM come from the germline V gene. The CDR3 length is 16 residues. V lost 3 bases and J lost 0, with 12 bases in between. CDR3 protein: CASSFDRRRSGNTIYF. For the CDR3, the DNA is TGTGCCAGCAGTTTTGACAGGCGCCGCTCTGGAAACACCATATATTTT.

V is TRBV4-1 and J is TRBJ2-3, with 9 nucleotides matching TRBD2. Germline values: CDR1 MGHRA, CDR2 YSYEKL. The CDR3 runs 17 residues. The ends lost 0 bases at V and 3 bases at J; junction bases unmatched: 7. CDR3 bases: TGCGCCAGCAGCCAAGATAGGTCAGCGGGAGGTACAGATACGCAGTATTTT. This codes for CASSQDRSAGGTDTQYF.

The sample holds one count of this clone. This chain links TRBV29-1 with TRBJ2-7, with TRBD1 identical over 7 bases. Germline values: CDR1 SQVTM, CDR2 ANQGSEA. This CDR3 is 12 amino acids long. Trimming at V came to 5 bases and at J to 2 bases, leaving 3 bases not matched to a gene. The CDR3 reads CSVRGQTYEQYF. The CDR3 bases are TGCAGCGTTAGGGGACAGACCTACGAGCAGTACTTC.

The rearrangement uses TRBV27 and TRBJ2-3; 12 bases map to TRBD2. V lost 4 bases and J lost 1; bases outside the gene matches: 3. The CDR3 is 16 residues long. Germline V gene data show CDR1 as MNHEY and CDR2 as SMNVEV (reference sequence). CDR3 protein: CASSSLAGGGTDTQYF. The CDR3, as DNA: TGTGCCAGCAGTTCCCTAGCGGGAGGGGGCACAGATACGCAGTATTTT.

The chain is built from TRBV4-1 and TRBJ1-1, with D possibly TRBD1 on 6 matching bases. There are 15 residues in the CDR3. Germline CDR1 and CDR2: MGHRA and YSYEKL. V was pared by 3 bases and J by 2 bases, with 13 bases between. Here the CDR3 reads CASSQQQGTNTEAFF. The CDR3 DNA reads TGCGCCAGCAGCCAGCAACAGGGAACAAACACTGAAGCTTTCTTT.

The chain has TRBV5-6 and TRBJ2-7, with 8 bases that match TRBD1. The CDR3 has 13 amino acids. Germline V gives CDR1 SGHDT, CDR2 YYEEEE. With 3 bases clipped from V and 4 bases from J, the junction kept 3 bases outside the gene matches. The CDR3 loop reads CASSWGQAYEQYF. The CDR3 region has the DNA TGTGCCAGCAGCTGGGGACAGGCTTACGAGCAGTACTTC.

For this clone: Other nucleotide sequences in the sample specify the same CDR3. The rearrangement links TRBV7-9 to TRBJ1-2; D gene uncertain. V gave up 0 bases and J gave up 2 bases, with 4 bases separating them. This CDR3 has 13 amino acids. Germline V CDR1 and CDR2: SEHNR, FQNEAQ (reference sequence). CDR3 bases: TGTGCCAGCAGCTTAGCCGGGAACTATGGCTACACCTTC. This encodes CASSLAGNYGYTF.

This chain connects TRBV9 to TRBJ2-1, with 11 nucleotides matching TRBD2. CDR3 length: 16 residues. Losses at the gene ends were 3 bases for V and 2 bases for J; bases not matched to a gene: 4. Germline assignment: CDR1 SGDLS and CDR2 YYNGEE. In DNA, the CDR3 is TGTGCCAGCAGCGCCCTAGCGGGAGGAACCTACAATGAGCAGTTCTTC. Translation: CASSALAGGTYNEQFF.

This clone showed up just once. This sequence joins TRBV27 and TRBJ2-4; 11 bases agree with TRBD1. In germline, CDR1 is MNHEY, CDR2 SMNVEV (reference sequence). The CDR3 has 14 amino acids. J lost 7 bases, V lost 5 bases, and 4 bases had no gene match. The CDR3 protein is CASSPGTGGNIQYF. The CDR3, as DNA: TGTGCCAGCAGTCCAGGGACAGGGGGGAACATTCAGTACTTC.

The chain combines TRBV27 with TRBJ2-1, with a possible D match to TRBD1 (6 bases). This CDR3 contains 16 residues. V was shortened by 0 bases and J by 2 bases, with 11 bases between the two germline ends. In germline, CDR1 is MNHEY, CDR2 SMNVEV (reference sequence). The CDR3 here is CASSLSTGTPYNEQFF. CDR3 nucleotide sequence: TGTGCCAGCAGTTTATCGACAGGAACACCCTACAATGAGCAGTTCTTC.

The chain carries TRBV4-1 and TRBJ2-1, with a weak D call TRBD2 (6 bases). Germline CDR1 MGHRA, CDR2 YSYEKL. The CDR3 has 17 residues. Between the trimmed V and J ends, which lost 4 bases and 0 bases, there was a span of 16 bases. The CDR3 reads CASSLGGLPSSYNEQFF. The CDR3 DNA reads as TGCGCCAGCAGCCTCGGAGGGCTCCCGAGCTCCTACAATGAGCAGTTCTTC.

This clone has a handful of counts. The chain joins TRBV7-2 to TRBJ2-3; D gene unclear. Germline V gene sequence: CDR1 SGHTA, CDR2 FQGNSA. The germline V and J ends were trimmed by 3 bases and 1 base, with 8 bases remaining between them. This CDR3 is 14 amino acids long. The CDR3 bases are TGTGCCAGCAGCTTGGGCCCTGGCACAGATACGCAGTATTTT. Amino acid sequence: CASSLGPGTDTQYF.

V usage is TRBV28 and J usage is TRBJ1-4; the match to TRBD1 covers 8 bases. From germline, CDR1 is MDHEN and CDR2 SYDVKM. The ends lost 5 bases at V and 6 bases at J; junction bases unmatched: 8. The CDR3 runs 15 residues. The DNA of the CDR3 is TGTGCCAGCAGTCCGCCGGGACAGGTAGATGAAAAACTGTTTTTT. Translation: CASSPPGQVDEKLFF.

The chain links TRBV4-3 to TRBJ1-5; TRBD1 aligns across 8 bases. The CDR3 is 17 amino acids. Looked up from germline, CDR1 is LGHNA and CDR2 is YSLEER. The V gene end was trimmed by 0 bases and the J gene end by 1 base; junction bases not matched to a gene: 5. The CDR3 loop reads CASSQDLAGGSNQPQHF. The DNA of the CDR3 is TGCGCCAGCAGCCAAGATTTGGCAGGGGGCAGCAATCAGCCCCAGCATTTT.

The genes are TRBV7-8 and TRBJ2-6, with 7 bases that match TRBD2. The J segment lost 0 bases and the V segment lost 5 bases, leaving 7 bases of the junction unmatched. The germline V gene has CDR1 SGHVS and CDR2 FQNEAQ. The CDR3 is 17 residues long. The CDR3 region is CASSRGGLPSGANVLTF. As DNA, the CDR3 is TGTGCCAGCAGCCGGGGAGGGCTTCCCTCTGGGGCCAACGTCCTGACTTTC.

This clone was counted a single time. V and J are TRBV10-2 and TRBJ2-1; D is possibly TRBD2 (6 bases). Germline V gene lookup returns CDR1 WSHSY and CDR2 SAAADI. The CDR3 runs to 16 residues. V was pared by 0 bases and J by 0 bases, with 9 bases between. CDR3: CASSESSGSSYNEQFF. CDR3 sequence (DNA): TGCGCCAGCAGTGAGTCTAGCGGCAGCTCCTACAATGAGCAGTTCTTC.

For this clone: One junction end disagrees with the germline gene, perhaps due to a read error. The chain recombines TRBV7-9 with TRBJ1-3; D uncertain. CDR3 size: 14 residues. The germline V gene encodes CDR1 SEHNR and CDR2 FQNEAQ (reference sequence). For the CDR3, the DNA is TGTTCCAGCAGCCCAAAGGACTTGGGAAACACCATATATTTT. Its protein is CSSSPKDLGNTIYF. Supplemented by reference TRBV7-9 and TRBJ1-3, the full variable domain reads DTGVSQNPRHKITKRGQNVTFRCDPISEHNRLYWYRQTLGQGPEFLTYFQNEAQLEKSRLLSDRFSAERPKGSFSTLEIQRTEQGDSAMYLCSSSPKDLGNTIYFGEGSWLTVV.

This chain connects TRBV7-2 to TRBJ1-2; D might be TRBD1 (5 bases). CDR1 and CDR2 (germline): SGHTA, FQGNSA. V lost 1 base to trimming and J lost 8 bases, with 11 bases between them. The CDR3 runs 13 residues. The CDR3 reads CASSLVGGRGYTF. In DNA form, the CDR3 reads TGTGCCAGCAGCTTAGTGGGGGGACGAGGCTACACCTTC.

There are a few counts of this clone. The chain combines TRBV19 with TRBJ1-5; no definite D call. The germline V and J ends were trimmed by 1 base and 0 bases, with 7 bases remaining between them. CDR1 LNHDA and CDR2 SQIVND come from the germline V gene (reference sequence). The CDR3 has 15 residues. This CDR3 is CASSIGLYSNQPQHF. The CDR3 nucleotides are TGTGCCAGTAGTATAGGTCTATATAGCAATCAGCCCCAGCATTTT. The complete variable domain, with remaining parts taken from reference TRBV19 and TRBJ1-5, reads DGGITQSPKYLFRKEGQNVTLSCEQNLNHDAMYWYRQDPGQGLRLIYYSQIVNDFQKGDIAEGYSVSREKKESFPLTVTSAQKNPTAFYLCASSIGLYSNQPQHFGDGTRLSIL.

The rearrangement uses TRBV5-6 and TRBJ1-6; TRBD1 agrees at 10 bases. The CDR3 contains 15 residues. The V and J ends lost 4 bases and 10 bases, in that order; junction bases with no gene match: 8. Looked up from germline, CDR1 is SGHDT and CDR2 is YYEEEE. This CDR3 reads CASSIDRGRNSPLHF. CDR3 bases: TGTGCCAGCAGCATCGACAGGGGGCGAAACTCACCCCTCCACTTT.

The V gene is TRBV7-9, the J gene TRBJ2-7; TRBD1 agrees at 10 bases. CDR3 length: 14 residues. Germline values: CDR1 SEHNR, CDR2 FQNEAQ (reference sequence). Losses at the gene ends were 5 bases for V and 2 bases for J; bases not matched to a gene: 3. This chain's CDR3 is CASSRGTGAYEQYF. The CDR3 DNA follows: TGTGCCAGCAGCCGCGGGACAGGGGCCTACGAGCAGTACTTC.

This chain connects TRBV27 to TRBJ1-2; the D gene is possibly TRBD1 (5 bases). CDR3 length: 15 residues. Germline CDR1 MNHEY, CDR2 SMNVEV (reference sequence). Trimming shortened V by 4 bases and J by 4 bases, and 16 bases separated the two germline ends. CDR3 sequence reads: CASSSGLDLLYGYTF. For the CDR3, the DNA is TGTGCCAGCAGTTCGGGACTTGACCTCCTCTATGGCTACACCTTC.

This clone was observed once. The V gene is TRBV19, the J gene TRBJ1-4; TRBD1 aligns across 7 bases. The germline CDR1 and CDR2 sequences are LNHDA and SQIVND (reference sequence). Losses at the gene ends were 1 base for V and 7 bases for J; bases not matched to a gene: 6. The CDR3 runs to 15 residues. In nucleotides, the CDR3 is TGTGCCAGTAGTATAGCTGGAGGGACAGCTGAAAAACTGTTTTTT. It encodes CASSIAGGTAEKLFF.